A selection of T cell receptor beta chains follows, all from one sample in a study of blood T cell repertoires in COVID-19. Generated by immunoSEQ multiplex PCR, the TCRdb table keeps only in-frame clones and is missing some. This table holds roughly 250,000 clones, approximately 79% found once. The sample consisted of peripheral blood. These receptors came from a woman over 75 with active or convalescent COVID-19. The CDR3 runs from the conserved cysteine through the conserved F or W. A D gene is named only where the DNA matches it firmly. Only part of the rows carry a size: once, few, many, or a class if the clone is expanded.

cdr3_nt: TGTGCCAGCAGTCAGGGACAGTCCTATGGCTACACCTTC; cdr3_aa: CASSQGQSYGYTF; v_call: TRBV12-3/TRBV12-4; clone_size: -; j_call: TRBJ1-2; cdr3_length: 13; d_call: TRBD1
cdr3_nt: TGTGCCAGCAGCCTCAGCCACCCGGGACTAGCATGGGCCTACGAGCAGTACTTC; cdr3_aa: CASSLSHPGLAWAYEQYF; v_call: TRBV27; clone_size: -; j_call: TRBJ2-7; cdr3_length: 18; d_call: TRBD2
cdr3_nt: TGTGCCAGCAGCCAAGTTGGACAGGGGGAGACCCAGTACTTC; cdr3_aa: CASSQVGQGETQYF; v_call: TRBV4-2; clone_size: -; j_call: TRBJ2-5; cdr3_length: 14; d_call: TRBD1
cdr3_nt: TGTGCCACCAGTGATTCACGGACAGGGGATGAAAAACTGTTTTTT; cdr3_aa: CATSDSRTGDEKLFF; v_call: TRBV24-1; clone_size: -; j_call: TRBJ1-4; cdr3_length: 15; d_call: TRBD1
cdr3_nt: TGTGCCAGCAGTTTAAAGGGGGCGCCGGGAAACACCATATATTTT; cdr3_aa: CASSLKGAPGNTIYF; v_call: TRBV28; clone_size: few; j_call: TRBJ1-3; cdr3_length: 15; d_call: TRBD1
cdr3_nt: TGTGCCAGCAGTTGGGGACAGGGCTATAATTCACCCCTCCACTTT; cdr3_aa: CASSWGQGYNSPLHF; v_call: TRBV2; clone_size: -; j_call: TRBJ1-6; cdr3_length: 15; d_call: TRBD1
cdr3_nt: TGTGCCAGCTCAATGGACAGGGTCCAGGGGCTCCTCCACTTT; cdr3_aa: CASSMDRVQGLLHF; v_call: TRBV18; clone_size: once; j_call: TRBJ1-6; cdr3_length: 14; d_call: TRBD1
cdr3_nt: TGTGCCAGCAGCCAAGTGACGGGACAGGGGAACACCGGGGAGCTGTTTTTT; cdr3_aa: CASSQVTGQGNTGELFF; v_call: TRBV3-1/TRBV3-2; clone_size: -; j_call: TRBJ2-2; cdr3_length: 17; d_call: TRBD1
cdr3_nt: TGTGCCAGCAGAACAGGTTTAGTGGGCACTGAAGCTTTCTTT; cdr3_aa: CASRTGLVGTEAFF; v_call: TRBV27; clone_size: -; j_call: TRBJ1-1; cdr3_length: 14; d_call: -
cdr3_nt: TGTGCCAGCAGCCCCGCCGGGACTAGCGGGGAGATAGATACGCAGTATTTT; cdr3_aa: CASSPAGTSGEIDTQYF; v_call: TRBV7-9; clone_size: -; j_call: TRBJ2-3; cdr3_length: 17; d_call: TRBD2
cdr3_nt: TGTGCCAGCAGCGTAGTGTCCGGGAACTCTGGAAACACCATATATTTT; cdr3_aa: CASSVVSGNSGNTIYF; v_call: TRBV9; clone_size: -; j_call: TRBJ1-3; cdr3_length: 16; d_call: -
cdr3_nt: TGTGCCAGCAGCTTAGCTGGAGGGGCGTCAACTGAAGCTTTCTTT; cdr3_aa: CASSLAGGASTEAFF; v_call: TRBV11-3; clone_size: -; j_call: TRBJ1-1; cdr3_length: 15; d_call: -
cdr3_nt: TGTGCCTGGACACTCCTATCCTCCTACGAGCAGTACTTC; cdr3_aa: CAWTLLSSYEQYF; v_call: TRBV30; clone_size: -; j_call: TRBJ2-7; cdr3_length: 13; d_call: -
cdr3_nt: TGTGCCAGCAGCTCATATCCGGGAGATCAGCCCCAGCATTTT; cdr3_aa: CASSSYPGDQPQHF; v_call: TRBV5-5; clone_size: once; j_call: TRBJ1-5; cdr3_length: 14; d_call: -
cdr3_nt: TGTGCCAGCAGCTCAAGGGACACCTCTGGAAACACCATATATTTT; cdr3_aa: CASSSRDTSGNTIYF; v_call: TRBV5-6; clone_size: few; j_call: TRBJ1-3; cdr3_length: 15; d_call: -
cdr3_nt: TGTGCCAGCAGCCTCGGGACTAGCGGGAGATTGGAGACCCAGTACTTC; cdr3_aa: CASSLGTSGRLETQYF; v_call: TRBV3-1/TRBV3-2; clone_size: -; j_call: TRBJ2-5; cdr3_length: 16; d_call: TRBD2
cdr3_nt: TGTGCCAGCTCACTACAGGGGGCTGAGAACACTGAAGCTTTCTTT; cdr3_aa: CASSLQGAENTEAFF; v_call: TRBV18; clone_size: -; j_call: TRBJ1-1; cdr3_length: 15; d_call: TRBD1
cdr3_nt: TGTGCCAGCAGCTCGGGACAGGGTTTGACCGGGGAGCTGTTTTTT; cdr3_aa: CASSSGQGLTGELFF; v_call: TRBV11-3; clone_size: -; j_call: TRBJ2-2; cdr3_length: 15; d_call: TRBD1
cdr3_nt: TGTGCCAGCAGCCGCACTAGCGGATACACCGGGGAGCTGTTTTTT; cdr3_aa: CASSRTSGYTGELFF; v_call: TRBV7-9; clone_size: few; j_call: TRBJ2-2; cdr3_length: 15; d_call: TRBD2
cdr3_nt: TGTGCCAGTAGTCCAAGACAGGGTGACTATGGCTACACCTTC; cdr3_aa: CASSPRQGDYGYTF; v_call: TRBV19; clone_size: -; j_call: TRBJ1-2; cdr3_length: 14; d_call: TRBD1
cdr3_nt: TGTGCCAGCAGCTTAGGATATAGACAGGGGTTGAACACTGAAGCTTTCTTT; cdr3_aa: CASSLGYRQGLNTEAFF; v_call: TRBV13; clone_size: -; j_call: TRBJ1-1; cdr3_length: 17; d_call: TRBD1
cdr3_nt: TGCGCCAGCAGCTTGGTCGGGACAGGTATCTACAATGAGCAGTTCTTC; cdr3_aa: CASSLVGTGIYNEQFF; v_call: TRBV5-1; clone_size: -; j_call: TRBJ2-1; cdr3_length: 16; d_call: TRBD1
cdr3_nt: TGCGCCAGCAGCCCCCGGGGATCGATAGCCCAAGAGACCCAGTACTTC; cdr3_aa: CASSPRGSIAQETQYF; v_call: TRBV4-1; clone_size: -; j_call: TRBJ2-5; cdr3_length: 16; d_call: -
cdr3_nt: TGTGCCAGCAGCCTCAGCGGTGAACCCTACGAGCAGTACTTC; cdr3_aa: CASSLSGEPYEQYF; v_call: TRBV3-1/TRBV3-2; clone_size: -; j_call: TRBJ2-7; cdr3_length: 14; d_call: -
cdr3_nt: TGCGCCAGCAGCTTTGTAGACTCCAGCAATGAGCAGTTCTTC; cdr3_aa: CASSFVDSSNEQFF; v_call: TRBV5-1; clone_size: -; j_call: TRBJ2-1; cdr3_length: 14; d_call: -